This TCR beta chain was captured in a study of glioma-infiltrating T cells. The length of the CDR3 is 16 residues. Germline CDR1 MGHRA, CDR2 YSYEKL. Amplification of TCR alpha and beta CDR3 regions from RNA used iRepertoire nested multiplex PCR. Using its own MiXCR run on the multiplex PCR reads, TCRdb lists one record per CDR3 protein. Found here are more than 95,000 distinct CDR3 sequences, 23% of them singletons; the top ten hold 13% to 15%. As for this clonotype: One end of the junction does not line up with germline, which may come from a read error.

The chain has TRBV4-1 and TRBJ1-6; no firm D call. The TCR originated in a human donor with low-grade glioma or glioblastoma, undergoing nonglioma brain surgery, or in good health (not recorded which). Input material: glioma tissue, nonneoplastic brain tissue, or PBMCs (not recorded which). CDR3 bases: TGCGCCAGCAGCCAAGCCCCCGTGCGGAAGGTTTCACCCCCCCACTTT. Encoded protein: CASSQAPVRKVSPPHF.